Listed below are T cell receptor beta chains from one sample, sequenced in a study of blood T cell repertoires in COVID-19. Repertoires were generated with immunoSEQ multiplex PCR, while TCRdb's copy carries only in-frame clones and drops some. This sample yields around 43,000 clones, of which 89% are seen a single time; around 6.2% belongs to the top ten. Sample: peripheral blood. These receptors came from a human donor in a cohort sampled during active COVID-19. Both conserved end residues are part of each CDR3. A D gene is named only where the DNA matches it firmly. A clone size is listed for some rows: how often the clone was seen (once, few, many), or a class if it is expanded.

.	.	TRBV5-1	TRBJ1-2	CASSVPGGEGYTF	TGCGCCAGCAGCGTGCCAGGAGGGGAAGGCTACACCTTC
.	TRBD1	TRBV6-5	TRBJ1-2	CASSYTGQGNYGYTF	TGTGCCAGCAGTTACACGGGACAGGGAAACTATGGCTACACCTTC
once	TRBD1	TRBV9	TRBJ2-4	CASSVDRQGAVGIQYF	TGTGCCAGCAGCGTGGATAGACAGGGGGCCGTGGGCATTCAGTACTTC
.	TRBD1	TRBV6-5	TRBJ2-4	CASRPDRNHIQYF	TGTGCCAGCAGACCGGACAGGAACCACATTCAGTACTTC
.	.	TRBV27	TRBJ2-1	CASSLRTAYNEQFF	TGTGCCAGCAGTTTGCGGACAGCCTACAATGAGCAGTTCTTC
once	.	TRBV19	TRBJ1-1	CASKGAQGTAEAFF	TGTGCCAGTAAAGGGGCCCAGGGGACGGCTGAAGCTTTCTTT
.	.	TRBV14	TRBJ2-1	CASSQSRGNEQFF	TGTGCCAGCAGCCAATCCCGGGGCAATGAGCAGTTCTTC
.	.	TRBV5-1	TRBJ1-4	CASSAPEEGNEKLFF	TGCGCCAGCAGCGCCCCCGAGGAGGGTAATGAAAAACTGTTTTTT
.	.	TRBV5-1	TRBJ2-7	CASSLQDLMGGEQYF	TGCGCCAGCAGCTTGCAGGATTTGATGGGGGGCGAGCAGTACTTC
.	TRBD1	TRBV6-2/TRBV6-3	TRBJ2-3	CASSPGTGATDTQYF	TGTGCCAGCAGTCCCGGGACAGGGGCCACAGATACGCAGTATTTT
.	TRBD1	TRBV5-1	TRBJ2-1	CASSSGTGVYNEQFF	TGCGCCAGCAGTTCCGGGACAGGAGTCTACAATGAGCAGTTCTTC
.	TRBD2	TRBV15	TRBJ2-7	CATSRGLAGAYEQYF	TGTGCCACCAGCAGAGGGCTAGCGGGAGCATACGAGCAGTACTTC
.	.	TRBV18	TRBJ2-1	CASSPAQGVSYNEQFF	TGTGCCAGCTCACCAGCCCAGGGCGTCTCCTACAATGAGCAGTTCTTC